This is a list of T cell receptor beta chains from one sample in a study of T cell responses to AZD1222 COVID-19 vaccine. Data came from immunoSEQ multiplex PCR; TCRdb stores just in-frame clones and leaves some out. The sample has under 200,000 clones; more than 80% are singletons. The sequenced sample was peripheral blood, obtained on day 0 of AZD1222 vaccination. All receptors derive from an adult in good health. CDR3s include the opening cysteine and the closing phenylalanine or tryptophan.

CDR3	V	J
CASSEPGVNIQYF	TRBV10-1	TRBJ2-4
CASSGNQGARNYGYTF	TRBV7-9	TRBJ1-2
CASRDSFDQPQHF	TRBV19	TRBJ1-5
CAWVTAANTGELFF	TRBV30	TRBJ2-2
CSVELTGYDEQYF	TRBV29-1	TRBJ2-7
CASSSPAGGLLVTQYF	TRBV6-6	TRBJ2-3
CASSLKLAENIQYF	TRBV5-4	TRBJ2-4
CASRGLRDQPQHF	TRBV6-5	TRBJ1-5
CATSRAGLAGGGDTQYF	TRBV15	TRBJ2-3
CASSQIRRGTEAFF	TRBV7-2	TRBJ1-1
CASTMGVLEPQHF	TRBV19	TRBJ1-5
CSVEDILTGGSYGYTF	TRBV29-1	TRBJ1-2
CASSRYTDTQYF	TRBV3-1/TRBV3-2	TRBJ2-3
CAWSAGGGTFQPQHF	TRBV30	TRBJ1-5
CASHSGTGNTGELFF	TRBV2	TRBJ2-2
CASSGTGYTGELFF	TRBV18	TRBJ2-2
CASSSFRANEQFF	TRBV18	TRBJ2-1
CASGVGEKLFF	TRBV6-5	TRBJ1-4
CASSVTGELAANVLTF	TRBV6-1	TRBJ2-6
CASSPYRVDGNTIYF	TRBV19	TRBJ1-3
CASSESGQVATTDTQYF	TRBV6-1	TRBJ2-3
CAIRATGEATDTQYF	TRBV10-3	TRBJ2-3
CASSPASGVVDEQFF	TRBV3-1/TRBV3-2	TRBJ2-1
CASSKTTSGSLNEQFF	TRBV7-9	TRBJ2-1
CASRLVTRYEQYF	TRBV12-2	TRBJ2-7
CASSQVAYSGHEQYF	TRBV3-1/TRBV3-2	TRBJ2-7
CASSIGGADTQYF	TRBV6-2/TRBV6-3	TRBJ2-3
CASSSRGGKETQYF	TRBV5-6	TRBJ2-5
CASSALPGFRDGNTIYF	TRBV5-1	TRBJ1-3